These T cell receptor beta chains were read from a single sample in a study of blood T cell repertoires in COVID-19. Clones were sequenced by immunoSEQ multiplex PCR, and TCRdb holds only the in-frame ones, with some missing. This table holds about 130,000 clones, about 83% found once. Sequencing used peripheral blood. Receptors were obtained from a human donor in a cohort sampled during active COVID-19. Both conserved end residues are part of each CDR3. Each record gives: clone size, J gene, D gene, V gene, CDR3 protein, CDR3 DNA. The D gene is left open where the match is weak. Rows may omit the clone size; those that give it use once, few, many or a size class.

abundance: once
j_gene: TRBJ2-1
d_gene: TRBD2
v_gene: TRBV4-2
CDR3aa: CASSPLAGASYNEQFF
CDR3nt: TGTGCCAGCAGCCCCCTAGCGGGGGCTAGCTACAATGAGCAGTTCTTC

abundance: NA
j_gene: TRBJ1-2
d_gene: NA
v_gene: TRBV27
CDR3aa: CATRGLVYGYTF
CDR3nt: TGTGCCACCCGAGGCCTTGTTTATGGCTACACCTTC

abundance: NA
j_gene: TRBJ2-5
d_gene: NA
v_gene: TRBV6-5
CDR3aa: CASSTGSASSETQYF
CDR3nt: TGTGCCAGCAGTACGGGTAGCGCCAGCTCAGAGACCCAGTACTTC

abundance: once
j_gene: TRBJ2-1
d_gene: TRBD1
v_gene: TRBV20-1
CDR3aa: CSASRGQEDNEQFF
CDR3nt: TGCAGTGCTAGTAGGGGACAGGAGGACAATGAGCAGTTCTTC

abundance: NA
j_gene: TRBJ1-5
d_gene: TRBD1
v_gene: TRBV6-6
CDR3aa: CASSYYTGAGNQPQHF
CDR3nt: TGTGCCAGCAGTTACTACACAGGGGCTGGGAATCAGCCCCAGCATTTT

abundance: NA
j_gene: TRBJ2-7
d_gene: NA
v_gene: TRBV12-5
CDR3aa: CASGLDYYEQYF
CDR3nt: TGTGCTAGTGGTTTGGACTACTACGAGCAGTACTTC

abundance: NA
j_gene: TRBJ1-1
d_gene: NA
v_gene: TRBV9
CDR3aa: CASSVGVQMNTEAFF
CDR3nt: TGTGCCAGCAGCGTAGGGGTACAGATGAACACTGAAGCTTTCTTT

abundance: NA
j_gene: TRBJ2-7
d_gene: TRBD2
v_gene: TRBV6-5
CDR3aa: CASSPSGGARDEQYF
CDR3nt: TGTGCCAGCAGTCCCTCCGGGGGGGCCAGGGACGAGCAGTACTTC

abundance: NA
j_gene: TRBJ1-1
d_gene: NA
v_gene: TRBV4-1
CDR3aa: CASSQEDFGGAGRITEAFF
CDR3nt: TGCGCCAGCAGCCAAGAAGACTTCGGCGGGGCGGGTAGGATTACTGAAGCTTTCTTT

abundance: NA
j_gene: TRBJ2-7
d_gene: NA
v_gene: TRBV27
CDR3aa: CASSLSGGGLYEQYF
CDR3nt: TGTGCCAGCAGTCTCTCGGGCGGGGGCCTTTACGAGCAGTACTTC

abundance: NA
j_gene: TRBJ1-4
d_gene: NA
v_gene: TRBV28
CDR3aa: CASSSGWGRELFF
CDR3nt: TGTGCCAGCAGTTCAGGGTGGGGAAGGGAACTGTTTTTT

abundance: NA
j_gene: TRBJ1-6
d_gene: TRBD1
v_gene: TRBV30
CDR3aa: CAWGGTGLHNSPLHF
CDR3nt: TGTGCCTGGGGAGGGACAGGCCTTCATAATTCACCCCTCCACTTT